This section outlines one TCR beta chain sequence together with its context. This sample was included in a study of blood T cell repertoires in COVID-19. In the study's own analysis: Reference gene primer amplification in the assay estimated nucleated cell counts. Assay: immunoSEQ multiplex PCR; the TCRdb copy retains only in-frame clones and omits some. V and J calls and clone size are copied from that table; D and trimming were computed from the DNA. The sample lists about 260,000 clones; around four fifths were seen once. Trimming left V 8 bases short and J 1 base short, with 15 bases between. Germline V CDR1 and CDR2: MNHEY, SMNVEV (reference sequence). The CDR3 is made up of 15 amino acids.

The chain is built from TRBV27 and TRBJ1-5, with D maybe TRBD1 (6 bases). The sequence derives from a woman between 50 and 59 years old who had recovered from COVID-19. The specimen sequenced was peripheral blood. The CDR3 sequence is CASRSPGTSNQPQHF. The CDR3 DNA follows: TGTGCCAGCCGCTCCCCCGGGACAAGCAATCAGCCCCAGCATTTT.